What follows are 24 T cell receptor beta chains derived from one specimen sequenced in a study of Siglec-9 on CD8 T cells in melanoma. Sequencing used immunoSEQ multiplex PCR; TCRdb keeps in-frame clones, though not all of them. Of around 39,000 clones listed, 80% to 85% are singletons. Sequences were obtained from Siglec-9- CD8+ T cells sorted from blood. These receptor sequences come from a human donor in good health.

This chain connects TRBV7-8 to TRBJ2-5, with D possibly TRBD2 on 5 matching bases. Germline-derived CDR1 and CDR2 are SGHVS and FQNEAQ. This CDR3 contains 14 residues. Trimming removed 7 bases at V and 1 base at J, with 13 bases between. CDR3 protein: CASTRVRTQETQYF. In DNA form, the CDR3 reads TGTGCCAGCACGCGGGTGCGGACCCAAGAGACCCAGTACTTC.

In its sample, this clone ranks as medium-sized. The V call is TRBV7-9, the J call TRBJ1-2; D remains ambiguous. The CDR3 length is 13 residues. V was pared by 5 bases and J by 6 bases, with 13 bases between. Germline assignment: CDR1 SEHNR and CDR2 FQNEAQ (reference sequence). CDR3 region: CASSQAVMDGYTF. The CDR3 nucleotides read TGTGCCAGCAGCCAGGCCGTGATGGATGGCTACACCTTC. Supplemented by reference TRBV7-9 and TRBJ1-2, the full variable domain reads DTGVSQNPRHKITKRGQNVTFRCDPISEHNRLYWYRQTLGQGPEFLTYFQNEAQLEKSRLLSDRFSAERPKGSFSTLEIQRTEQGDSAMYLCASSQAVMDGYTFGSGTRLTVV.

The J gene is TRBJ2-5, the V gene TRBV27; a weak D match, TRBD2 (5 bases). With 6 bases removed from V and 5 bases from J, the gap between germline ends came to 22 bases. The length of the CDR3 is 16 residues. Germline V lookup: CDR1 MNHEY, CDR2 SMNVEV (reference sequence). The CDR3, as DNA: TGTGCCAGCAGCCCGGCCCGGGGAGAGATCGGCGAGACCCAGTACTTC. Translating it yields CASSPARGEIGETQYF.

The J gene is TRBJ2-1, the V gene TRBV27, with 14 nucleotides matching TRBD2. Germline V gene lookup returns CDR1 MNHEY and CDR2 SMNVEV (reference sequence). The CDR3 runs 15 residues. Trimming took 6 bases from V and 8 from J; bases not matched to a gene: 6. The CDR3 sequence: CASSQGLAGVYEQFF. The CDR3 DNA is TGTGCCAGCAGCCAGGGACTAGCGGGAGTCTATGAGCAGTTCTTC.

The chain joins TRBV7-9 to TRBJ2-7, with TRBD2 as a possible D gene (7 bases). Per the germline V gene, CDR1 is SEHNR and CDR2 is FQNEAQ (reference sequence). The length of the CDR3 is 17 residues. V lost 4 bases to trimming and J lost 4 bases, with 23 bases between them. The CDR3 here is CASSSQGAGAKSYEQYF. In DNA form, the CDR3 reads TGTGCCAGCAGCTCGCAAGGGGCGGGGGCGAAGTCATACGAGCAGTACTTC.

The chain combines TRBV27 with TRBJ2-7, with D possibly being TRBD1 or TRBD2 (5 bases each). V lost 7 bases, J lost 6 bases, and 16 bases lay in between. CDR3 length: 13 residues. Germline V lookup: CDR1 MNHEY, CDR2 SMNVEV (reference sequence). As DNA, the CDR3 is TGTGCCAGCACCCCGGGACCCCGACTCGAGCAGTACTTC. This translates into CASTPGPRLEQYF.

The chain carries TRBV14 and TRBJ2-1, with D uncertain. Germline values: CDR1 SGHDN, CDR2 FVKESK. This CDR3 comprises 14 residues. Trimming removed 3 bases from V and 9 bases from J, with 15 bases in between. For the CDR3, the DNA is TGTGCCAGCAGCCAGTTAAACACATTTAGTGAGCAGTTCTTC. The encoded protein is CASSQLNTFSEQFF.

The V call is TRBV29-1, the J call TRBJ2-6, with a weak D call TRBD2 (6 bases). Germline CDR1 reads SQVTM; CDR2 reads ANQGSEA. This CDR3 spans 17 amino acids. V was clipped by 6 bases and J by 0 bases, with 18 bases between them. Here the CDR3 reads CSVTFGTSFSGANVLTF. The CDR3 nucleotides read TGCAGCGTGACCTTTGGGACTTCGTTCTCTGGGGCCAACGTCCTGACTTTC.

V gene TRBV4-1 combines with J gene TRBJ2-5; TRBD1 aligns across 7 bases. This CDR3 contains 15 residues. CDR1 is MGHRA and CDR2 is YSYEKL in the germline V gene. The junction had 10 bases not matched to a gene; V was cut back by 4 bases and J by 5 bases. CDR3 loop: CASSPAQGVEETQYF. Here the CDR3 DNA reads TGCGCCAGCAGCCCCGCCCAGGGGGTGGAGGAGACCCAGTACTTC.

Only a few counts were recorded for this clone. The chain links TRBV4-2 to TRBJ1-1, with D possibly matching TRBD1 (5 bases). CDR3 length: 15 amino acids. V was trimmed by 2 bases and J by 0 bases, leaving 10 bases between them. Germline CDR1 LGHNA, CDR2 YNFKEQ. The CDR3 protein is CASSQLGRLNTEAFF. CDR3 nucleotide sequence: TGTGCCAGCAGCCAACTGGGACGGCTGAACACTGAAGCTTTCTTT.

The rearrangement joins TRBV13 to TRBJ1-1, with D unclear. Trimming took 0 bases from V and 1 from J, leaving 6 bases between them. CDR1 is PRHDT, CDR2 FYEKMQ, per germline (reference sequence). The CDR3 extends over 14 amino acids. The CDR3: CASSLGTRNTEAFF. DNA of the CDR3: TGTGCCAGCAGCTTAGGGACAAGGAACACTGAAGCTTTCTTT.

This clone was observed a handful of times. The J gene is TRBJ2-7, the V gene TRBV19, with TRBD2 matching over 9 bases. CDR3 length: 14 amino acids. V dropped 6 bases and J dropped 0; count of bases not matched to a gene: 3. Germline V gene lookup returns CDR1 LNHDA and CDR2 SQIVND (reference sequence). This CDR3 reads CASSATSGSYEQYF. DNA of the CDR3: TGTGCCAGTAGCGCGACTAGCGGCTCCTACGAGCAGTACTTC.

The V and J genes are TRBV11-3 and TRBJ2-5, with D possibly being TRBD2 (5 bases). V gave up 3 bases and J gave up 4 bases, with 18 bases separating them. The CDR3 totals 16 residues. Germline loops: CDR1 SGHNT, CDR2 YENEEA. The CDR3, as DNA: TGTGCCAGCAGCTTGGGTTTCGGGGTTATCAGAGAGACCCAGTACTTC. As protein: CASSLGFGVIRETQYF.

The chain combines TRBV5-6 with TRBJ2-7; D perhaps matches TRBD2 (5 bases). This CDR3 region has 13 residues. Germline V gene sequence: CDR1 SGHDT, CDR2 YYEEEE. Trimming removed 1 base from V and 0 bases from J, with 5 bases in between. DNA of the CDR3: TGTGCCAGCAGCTTGACTAGCTCCTACGAGCAGTACTTC. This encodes CASSLTSSYEQYF.

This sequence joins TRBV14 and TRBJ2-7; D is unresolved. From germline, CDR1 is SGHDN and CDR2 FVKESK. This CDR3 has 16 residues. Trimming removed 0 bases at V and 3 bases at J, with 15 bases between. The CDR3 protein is CASSQEEGGPNYEQYF. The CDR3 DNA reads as TGTGCCAGCAGCCAAGAGGAAGGCGGACCGAACTACGAGCAGTACTTC.

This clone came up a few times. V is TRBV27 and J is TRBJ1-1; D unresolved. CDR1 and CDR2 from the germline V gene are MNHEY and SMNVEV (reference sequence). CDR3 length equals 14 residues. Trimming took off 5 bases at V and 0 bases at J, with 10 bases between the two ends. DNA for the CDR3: TGTGCCAGCAGTCCCAGCCCGTTGAACACTGAAGCTTTCTTT. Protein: CASSPSPLNTEAFF.

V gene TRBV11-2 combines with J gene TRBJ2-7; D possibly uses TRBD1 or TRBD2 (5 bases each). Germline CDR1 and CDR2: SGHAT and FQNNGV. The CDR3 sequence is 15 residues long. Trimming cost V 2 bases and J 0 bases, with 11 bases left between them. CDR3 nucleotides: TGTGCCAGCAGCTTATCTCTGGGGGACTCCTACGAGCAGTACTTC. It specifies CASSLSLGDSYEQYF.

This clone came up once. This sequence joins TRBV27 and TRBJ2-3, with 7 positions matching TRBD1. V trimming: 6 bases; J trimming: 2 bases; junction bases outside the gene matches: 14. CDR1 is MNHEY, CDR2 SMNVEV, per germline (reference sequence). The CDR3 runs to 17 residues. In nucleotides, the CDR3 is TGTGCCAGCAGCCCCCTTCCCGGGACAGACTTCACAGATACGCAGTATTTT. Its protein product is CASSPLPGTDFTDTQYF.

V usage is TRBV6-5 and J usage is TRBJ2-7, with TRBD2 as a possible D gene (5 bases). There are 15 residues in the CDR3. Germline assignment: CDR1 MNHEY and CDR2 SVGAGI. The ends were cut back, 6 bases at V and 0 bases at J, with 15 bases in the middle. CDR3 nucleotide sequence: TGTGCCAGCAGGAGGATTAGCGTGAGCTCCTACGAGCAGTACTTC. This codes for CASRRISVSSYEQYF.

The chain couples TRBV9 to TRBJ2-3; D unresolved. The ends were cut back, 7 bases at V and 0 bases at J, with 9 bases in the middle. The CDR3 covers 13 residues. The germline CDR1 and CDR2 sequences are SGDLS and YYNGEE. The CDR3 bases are TGTGCCAGCCGCCCATCTAGCACAGATACGCAGTATTTT. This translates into CASRPSSTDTQYF.

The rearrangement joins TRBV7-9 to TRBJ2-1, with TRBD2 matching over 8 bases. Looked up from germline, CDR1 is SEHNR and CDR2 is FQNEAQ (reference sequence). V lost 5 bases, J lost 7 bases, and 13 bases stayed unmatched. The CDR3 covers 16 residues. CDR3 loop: CASSPTEREGWNEQFF. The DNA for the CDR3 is TGTGCCAGCAGCCCAACCGAACGGGAGGGCTGGAATGAGCAGTTCTTC. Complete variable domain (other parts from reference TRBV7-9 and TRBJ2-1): DTGVSQNPRHKITKRGQNVTFRCDPISEHNRLYWYRQTLGQGPEFLTYFQNEAQLEKSRLLSDRFSAERPKGSFSTLEIQRTEQGDSAMYLCASSPTEREGWNEQFFGPGTRLTVL.

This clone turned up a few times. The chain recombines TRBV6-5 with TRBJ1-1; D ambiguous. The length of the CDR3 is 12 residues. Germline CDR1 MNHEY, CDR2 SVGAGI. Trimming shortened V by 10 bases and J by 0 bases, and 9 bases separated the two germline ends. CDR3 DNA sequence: TGTGCCATCGGGGAGGTGAACACTGAAGCTTTCTTT. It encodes CAIGEVNTEAFF.

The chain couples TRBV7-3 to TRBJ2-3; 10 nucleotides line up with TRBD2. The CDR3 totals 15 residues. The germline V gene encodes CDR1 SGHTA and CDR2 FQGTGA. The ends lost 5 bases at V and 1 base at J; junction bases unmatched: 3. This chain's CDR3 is CASSTGTSGTDTQYF. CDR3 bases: TGTGCCAGCAGCACCGGGACTAGCGGCACAGATACGCAGTATTTT.

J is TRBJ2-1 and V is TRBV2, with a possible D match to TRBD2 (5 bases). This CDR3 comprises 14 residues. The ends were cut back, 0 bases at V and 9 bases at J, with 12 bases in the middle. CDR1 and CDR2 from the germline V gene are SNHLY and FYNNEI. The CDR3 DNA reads TGTGCCAGCAGTGAAGCGAACTCCCGGGGTGAGCAGTTCTTC. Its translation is CASSEANSRGEQFF.